The 18 T cell receptor beta chains below were found in one sample sequenced in a study of OX40 agonist ivuxolimab in advanced cancers. Method: immunoSEQ multiplex PCR; TCRdb's copy keeps in-frame clones and lacks some. The sample has over 65,000 clones, roughly 84% seen once. The sample in question was CD4+ or CD8+ T cells sorted from blood, obtained in a trial of the OX40 agonist ivuxolimab. Receptors were obtained from an adult with an advanced solid tumor such as melanoma, head and neck, liver or kidney cancer.

This clone was counted a single time. This rearrangement joins TRBV6-5 to TRBJ2-1, with D perhaps TRBD2 (5 bases). The CDR3 length is 12 residues. The V gene lost 6 bases and the J gene lost 8 bases, with 11 bases spanning the gap. Per the germline V gene, CDR1 is MNHEY and CDR2 is SVGAGI. As DNA, the CDR3 is TGTGCCAGCAGCCTCACTAGGGATGAGCAGTTCTTC. It specifies CASSLTRDEQFF.

The gene calls are TRBV7-2 and TRBJ1-1; D remains ambiguous. The V and J ends lost 3 bases and 0 bases respectively, with 5 bases between them. CDR1 SGHTA and CDR2 FQGNSA come from the germline V gene. This CDR3 region has 13 residues. In nucleotides, the CDR3 is TGTGCCAGCAGCTTGGTGATGAACACTGAAGCTTTCTTT. This encodes CASSLVMNTEAFF.

The V gene is TRBV11-1, the J gene TRBJ2-1; D not certain. The V gene lost 6 bases and the J gene lost 5 bases, with 14 bases spanning the gap. The CDR3 is made up of 14 amino acids. Germline loops: CDR1 SGHAT, CDR2 FQDESV (reference sequence). In DNA, the CDR3 is TGTGCCAGCAGTTACCCCTCCGGAGACAATGAGCAGTTCTTC. Its protein product is CASSYPSGDNEQFF.

The chain has TRBV28 and TRBJ2-7, with 9 nucleotides matching TRBD1. The CDR3 extends over 14 amino acids. V lost 4 bases and J lost 3; bases outside the gene matches: 4. CDR1 is MDHEN, CDR2 SYDVKM, per germline. DNA for the CDR3: TGTGCCAGCAGTTCTCCGGGACAGGGCTACGAGCAGTACTTC. This codes for CASSSPGQGYEQYF.

This clone was picked up a small number of times. This chain connects TRBV7-3 to TRBJ1-1; D might be TRBD1 (5 bases). V lost 1 base to trimming and J lost 3 bases, with 9 bases between them. The germline gives CDR1 SGHTA, CDR2 FQGTGA. The CDR3 spans 14 residues. Here the CDR3 DNA reads TGTGCCAGCAGCTTAAGGGGGTCATACACTGAAGCTTTCTTT. It codes for CASSLRGSYTEAFF.

This clone appeared a few times. The rearrangement joins TRBV11-3 to TRBJ2-1; D uncertain. Trimming left V 1 base short and J 9 bases short, with 10 bases between. The CDR3 contains 13 residues. Germline V gives CDR1 SGHNT, CDR2 YENEEA. The CDR3 here is CASSLVSQSEQFF. The CDR3, as DNA: TGTGCCAGCAGCTTAGTTTCGCAAAGTGAGCAGTTCTTC. Combining the CDR3 with reference TRBV11-3 and TRBJ2-1 gives the whole variable domain EAGVVQSPRYKIIEKKQPVAFWCNPISGHNTLYWYLQNLGQGPELLIRYENEEAVDDSQLPKDRFSAERLKGVDSTLKIQPAELGDSAVYLCASSLVSQSEQFFGPGTRLTVL.

The chain employs TRBV18 and TRBJ1-2, with TRBD1 identical over 7 bases. The germline gives CDR1 KGHSH, CDR2 LQKENI. The CDR3 consists of 16 residues. The trim removed 2 bases at V and 3 bases at J, leaving 9 bases unmatched. Here the CDR3 reads CASSPNKGGADYGYTF. The CDR3 bases are TGTGCCAGCTCACCAAATAAAGGGGGCGCTGACTATGGCTACACCTTC.

This clone was detected only a few times. The genes are TRBV30 and TRBJ1-4, with TRBD1 matching over 12 bases. CDR3 length: 16 residues. CDR1 GTSNPN and CDR2 SVGIG come from the germline V gene (reference sequence). V was clipped by 3 bases and J by 7 bases; unmatched bases: 9. The chain's CDR3 is CAWRERDRGHGEKLFF. CDR3 in DNA: TGTGCCTGGAGGGAAAGGGACAGGGGGCATGGTGAAAAACTGTTTTTT.

V is TRBV7-2 and J is TRBJ1-6; 9 positions agree with TRBD1. Germline CDR1 SGHTA, CDR2 FQGNSA. This CDR3 has 18 residues. After removal of 7 bases from V and 8 bases from J, the junction contained 18 bases not matched to a gene. CDR3 DNA sequence: TGTGCCAGCAACCTCAGACCGGGACAGGGTGTACGGGATTCACCCCTCCACTTT. It codes for CASNLRPGQGVRDSPLHF.

This clone was found many times. The chain is built from TRBV10-1 and TRBJ2-7; the D gene is possibly TRBD2 (5 bases). Germline V gene data show CDR1 as WNHNN and CDR2 as SYGVQD (reference sequence). The CDR3 loop spans 15 amino acids. With 4 bases removed from V and 4 bases from J, the gap between germline ends came to 17 bases. The CDR3 is CASSVGGATGYEQYF. The CDR3 nucleotides are TGCGCCAGCAGTGTCGGAGGAGCAACGGGTTACGAGCAGTACTTC.

This clone was observed a few times. The genes are TRBV5-1 and TRBJ1-5; D gene unclear. CDR1 is SGHRS and CDR2 is YFSETQ in the germline V gene. V gave up 1 base and J gave up 4 bases, with 6 bases separating them. This CDR3 region has 13 residues. CDR3 protein: CASSLQVNQPQHF. The CDR3 DNA is TGCGCCAGCAGCTTGCAGGTTAATCAGCCCCAGCATTTT.

Comments on this clone: A read error may account for a junction end that differs from germline. This sequence joins TRBV13 and TRBJ1-3; D is undetermined. The CDR3 length is 15 residues. The V gene's germline CDR1 is PRHDT and CDR2 FYEKMQ (reference sequence). The CDR3: CASSMGRVSGNTIYF. Written as DNA, the CDR3 is TGTGCTAGCAGCATGGGGAGGGTCTCTGGAAACACCATATATTTT.

The rearrangement joins TRBV6-6 to TRBJ1-6; D is perhaps TRBD1 (6 bases). CDR1 and CDR2 from the germline V gene are MNHNY and SVGAGI (reference sequence). This CDR3 is 15 amino acids long. V was trimmed by 4 bases and J by 7 bases, leaving 14 bases between them. The DNA for the CDR3 is TGTGCCAGCAGTTTCCAGGGGTTTGGAAATTCACCCCTCCACTTT. This encodes CASSFQGFGNSPLHF.

This clone was recorded a few times. The chain uses TRBV4-2 and TRBJ2-2; D remains ambiguous. Germline CDR1 is LGHNA and CDR2 is YNFKEQ. Deletions cut 8 bases from V and 4 bases from J, with 14 bases between. There are 14 residues in the CDR3. The CDR3 spells CASRYRLTTGELFF. The DNA for the CDR3 is TGTGCCAGCCGATACCGACTTACCACCGGGGAGCTGTTTTTT.

This clone appeared a few times. The rearrangement joins TRBV7-2 to TRBJ2-5; D is possibly TRBD2 (5 bases). From germline, CDR1 is SGHTA and CDR2 FQGNSA. There are 14 residues in the CDR3. V gave up 5 bases and J gave up 4 bases, with 14 bases separating them. This CDR3 is CASSPWTRPETQYF. DNA of the CDR3: TGTGCCAGCAGCCCCTGGACTCGACCAGAGACCCAGTACTTC.

The chain employs TRBV18 and TRBJ1-3; TRBD1 is a possible D gene (5 bases). The CDR3 loop spans 15 amino acids. The V end lost 5 bases, the J end lost 1 base, and 12 bases lay between the germline ends. Germline CDR1 is KGHSH and CDR2 is LQKENI. DNA of the CDR3: TGTGCCAGCTCATTAGGGGAAATATCTGGAAACACCATATATTTT. Its translation is CASSLGEISGNTIYF.

This chain links TRBV10-3 with TRBJ1-1, with 8 bases identical to TRBD1. Germline V CDR1 and CDR2: ENHRY, SYGVKD. CDR3 length equals 14 residues. J lost 3 bases, V lost 8 bases, and 8 bases had no gene match. The CDR3: CAIHRGRRDTEAFF. CDR3 DNA sequence: TGTGCCATCCACAGGGGGAGGAGGGACACTGAAGCTTTCTTT.

This clone was counted only a few times. The genes are TRBV19 and TRBJ1-5; D is ambiguous. Trimming stripped 4 bases from V and 7 bases from J, with 11 bases between. Germline assignment: CDR1 LNHDA and CDR2 SQIVND (reference sequence). This CDR3 region has 13 residues. CDR3 sequence: CASSKVTGQPQHF. The CDR3 DNA is TGTGCCAGTAGTAAAGTCACGGGGCAGCCCCAGCATTTT.